This TCR beta chain was retrieved from a study of blood T cell repertoires in COVID-19. Looking at the study overall: The analysed material was cDNA or gDNA that came from T cells, B-cell-depleted T cells, or PBMCs.

V was clipped by 7 bases and J by 3 bases, with 14 bases between them. CDR3 length equals 13 residues. CDR1 and CDR2 (germline): SQVTM, ANQGSEA. Measured with immunoSEQ multiplex PCR; TCRdb has only the in-frame clones, and not every one. The table includes about 360,000 clones, approximately 89% detected once. This clone showed up just a few times. Participants, roughly 18 to 90 years old, spanned under 25 US areas. The J gene is TRBJ2-3, the V gene TRBV29-1; D is perhaps TRBD1 (6 bases). Sample: PBMCs or T cells enriched from blood (not recorded which). The receptor was isolated from a man in his forties in a cohort exposed to, infected with or recovered from COVID-19 (not recorded which). CDR3 amino acids: CSEGHFGTDTQYF. The CDR3 nucleotides read TGCAGCGAGGGACACTTCGGGACAGATACGCAGTATTTT.